Listed below are T cell receptor beta chains from one sample, sequenced in a study of shared clonotypes between healthy human individuals. Sequenced by immunoSEQ multiplex PCR; TCRdb stores in-frame clones only, minus some. The sample contains around 720,000 clones, 73% of which appear only once. The sample consisted of memory CD4+ T cells sorted from blood. These receptors were obtained from a woman aged 25 to 39 in good health. CDR3s include the opening cysteine and the closing phenylalanine or tryptophan. Each record gives: V gene, J gene, clone size, D gene, CDR3 protein, CDR3 DNA. The D gene is left open where the match is weak. The listing skips clone size in some rows; elsewhere it reads once, few, many or a size class.

TRBV27	TRBJ2-2	NA	TRBD2	CASSSGLAGNTGELFF	TGTGCCAGCAGTTCGGGACTAGCGGGCAACACCGGGGAGCTGTTTTTT
TRBV6-5	TRBJ2-4	NA	NA	CASKPHSMGKNIQYF	TGTGCCAGCAAACCCCACTCGATGGGCAAAAACATTCAGTACTTC
TRBV18	TRBJ1-1	NA	NA	CASSQTMNTEAFF	TGTGCCAGCTCACAAACAATGAACACTGAAGCTTTCTTT
TRBV11-2	TRBJ1-1	once	TRBD1	CASSLATGMSTEAFF	TGTGCCAGCAGCTTAGCGACAGGGATGAGCACTGAAGCTTTCTTT
TRBV6-6	TRBJ1-5	once	NA	CASKGEDQPQHF	TGTGCCAGCAAAGGGGAGGACCAGCCCCAGCATTTT
TRBV14	TRBJ1-2	NA	TRBD1	CASSHIGQGVANYGYTF	TGTGCCAGCAGCCATATCGGACAGGGGGTAGCTAACTATGGCTACACCTTC
TRBV7-8	TRBJ2-3	NA	NA	CASSPDGGQGDTQYF	TGTGCCAGCAGCCCGGATGGGGGGCAGGGAGATACGCAGTATTTT
TRBV27	TRBJ1-2	NA	NA	CASSFRVRAAQGYTF	TGTGCCAGCAGTTTTAGGGTGAGGGCCGCCCAGGGCTACACCTTC
TRBV5-4	TRBJ2-3	NA	NA	CASSLDNVDTQYF	TGTGCCAGCAGCCTGGACAATGTCGATACGCAGTATTTT
TRBV2	TRBJ1-1	NA	NA	CASSGTGARSEAFF	TGTGCCAGCAGTGGCACGGGGGCGCGGTCTGAAGCTTTCTTT
TRBV28	TRBJ2-5	NA	TRBD1	CASRHGQGARETQYF	TGTGCCAGCAGGCATGGACAGGGGGCACGAGAGACCCAGTACTTC
TRBV2	TRBJ2-7	NA	NA	CASSGEPGLPYYF	TGTGCCAGCAGTGGTGAACCGGGGCTCCCGTATTACTTC
TRBV5-1	TRBJ2-6	NA	NA	CASSLEGQAISSGANVLTF	TGCGCCAGCAGCTTGGAAGGCCAGGCAATTAGCTCTGGGGCCAACGTCCTGACTTTC
TRBV14	TRBJ1-2	NA	NA	CASSQFLGSGRYTF	TGTGCCAGCAGCCAATTTCTGGGCTCGGGGCGCTACACCTTC
TRBV4-1	TRBJ1-4	NA	NA	CASSQIGTREKLFF	TGCGCCAGCAGCCAAATCGGAACACGGGAAAAACTGTTTTTT
TRBV6-1	TRBJ1-2	NA	TRBD1	CASRGQINYGYTF	TGTGCCAGCAGGGGACAGATTAACTATGGCTACACCTTC
TRBV29-1	TRBJ2-1	NA	NA	CSVGGSSYNEQFF	TGCAGCGTTGGAGGGAGCTCCTACAATGAGCAGTTCTTC
TRBV18	TRBJ2-7	NA	NA	CASSGDAYEQYF	TGTGCCAGCTCGGGGGACGCCTACGAGCAGTACTTC
TRBV6-5	TRBJ1-1	NA	NA	CASSSRTEAFF	TGTGCCAGCAGTTCTCGGACCGAAGCTTTCTTT
TRBV7-7	TRBJ2-1	NA	NA	CASSLGRYGEQFF	TGTGCCAGCAGCTTAGGTCGGTACGGAGAGCAGTTCTTC
TRBV28	TRBJ2-5	NA	TRBD2	CASSYHGAGVETQYF	TGTGCCAGCAGCTACCATGGGGCGGGAGTAGAGACCCAGTACTTC
TRBV6-7	TRBJ2-7	NA	NA	CASRDILTPGHYEQYF	TGTGCCAGCCGGGACATCTTGACCCCGGGGCACTACGAGCAGTACTTC